A single count supports the clone carrying this T cell receptor (beta chain). The patients' disease, urothelial carcinoma, was locally advanced or metastatic. The data stem from a study of PD-L1 blockade in urothelial cancer. For the study at large: Each participant's history included 0 to 3 prior chemotherapy regimens. Analyses were performed on blood at 3 weeks after treatment start (the second dose) and at 6 weeks.

With 4 bases removed from V and 5 bases from J, the gap between germline ends came to 15 bases. The CDR3 loop spans 14 amino acids. From germline, CDR1 is SGHRS and CDR2 YFSETQ. Libraries were prepared by immunoSEQ multiplex PCR; TCRdb keeps only in-frame clonotypes and omits some of them. The sample yields 90,000 to 120,000 clones, roughly nine tenths seen once. The receptor comes from a woman aged 80 or older with urothelial cancer. The source was PBMCs, collected around atezolizumab (anti-PD-L1) treatment. The J gene is TRBJ1-1, the V gene TRBV5-1; D unclear. The CDR3 nucleotides read TGCGCCAGCAGCCCCACCGGGGTGGGGACTGAAGCTTTCTTT. Residues: CASSPTGVGTEAFF.